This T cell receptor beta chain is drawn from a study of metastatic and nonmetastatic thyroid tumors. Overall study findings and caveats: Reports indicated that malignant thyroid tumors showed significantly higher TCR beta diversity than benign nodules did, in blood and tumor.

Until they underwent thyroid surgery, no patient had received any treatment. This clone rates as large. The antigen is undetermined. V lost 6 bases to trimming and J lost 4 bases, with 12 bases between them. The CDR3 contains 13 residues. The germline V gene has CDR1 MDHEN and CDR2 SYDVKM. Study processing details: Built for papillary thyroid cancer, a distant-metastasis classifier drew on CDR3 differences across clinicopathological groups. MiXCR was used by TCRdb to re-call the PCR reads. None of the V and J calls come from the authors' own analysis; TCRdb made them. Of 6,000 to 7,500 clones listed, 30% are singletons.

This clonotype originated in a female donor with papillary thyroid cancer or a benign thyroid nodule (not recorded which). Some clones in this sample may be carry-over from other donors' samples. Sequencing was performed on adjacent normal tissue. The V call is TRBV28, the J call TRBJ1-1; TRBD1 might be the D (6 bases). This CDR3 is CASRGRGGTEAFF. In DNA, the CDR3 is TGTGCCAGCAGGGGCAGGGGAGGCACTGAAGCTTTCTTT.